This T cell receptor beta chain was documented in a study of blood T cell repertoires in COVID-19. At the level of the study: From the United States, Italy and Spain came samples of acute and convalescent COVID-19. T cells, B-cell-depleted T cells, or PBMCs supplied cDNA or gDNA.

Original analysis: For nucleated cells, counts were estimated from reference gene primer amplification. TCRdb's table, derived via immunoSEQ multiplex PCR, lists solely in-frame clones and lacks some. V and J calls and clone size are given by that table; D and trimming were obtained from the DNA. This table holds 250,000 to 350,000 clones, around 85% found once. V was clipped by 5 bases and J by 5 bases; unmatched bases: 17. This CDR3 is 17 amino acids long. Germline CDR1 and CDR2: SGHTA and FQGNSA. The receptor's source is a human donor with COVID-19, enrolled during active disease. The donor label of this sample is uncertain. The sample taken for sequencing was peripheral blood. This chain connects TRBV7-2 to TRBJ1-1; the match to TRBD1 covers 7 bases. The CDR3 nucleotides read TGTGCCAGCAGCGATCCCCGGAGAGGGGGCGGAGGAACTGAAGCTTTCTTT. This codes for CASSDPRRGGGGTEAFF.